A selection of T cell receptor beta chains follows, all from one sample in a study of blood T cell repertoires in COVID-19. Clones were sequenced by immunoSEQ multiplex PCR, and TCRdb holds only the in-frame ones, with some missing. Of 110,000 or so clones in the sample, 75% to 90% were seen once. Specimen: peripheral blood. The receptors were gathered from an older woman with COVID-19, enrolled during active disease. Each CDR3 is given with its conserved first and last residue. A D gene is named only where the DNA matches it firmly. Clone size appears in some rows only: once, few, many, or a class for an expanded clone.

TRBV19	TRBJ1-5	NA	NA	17	TGTGCCAGTAGTATGGGGCACCCGAGTTATAGCAATCAGCCCCAGCATTTT	CASSMGHPSYSNQPQHF
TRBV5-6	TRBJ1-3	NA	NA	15	TGTGCCAGCAACTACAGGGACCAGGGTGGAAACACCATATATTTT	CASNYRDQGGNTIYF
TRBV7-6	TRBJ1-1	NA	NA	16	TGTGCCAGCAGCGAACGGGGAGTAGGGTATATCACTGAAGCTTTCTTT	CASSERGVGYITEAFF
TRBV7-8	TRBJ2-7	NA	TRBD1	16	TGTGCCAGCAGCGGCACCCGACAGGGGGCACGCTACGAGCAGTACTTC	CASSGTRQGARYEQYF
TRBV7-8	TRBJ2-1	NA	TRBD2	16	TGTGCCAGCAGCCAACCTCTAGCGGGGGGAACGGGTGAGCAGTTCTTC	CASSQPLAGGTGEQFF
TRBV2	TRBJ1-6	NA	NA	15	TGTGCCAGCAGCTACAGCGGGACTGTGGATTCACCCCTCCACTTT	CASSYSGTVDSPLHF
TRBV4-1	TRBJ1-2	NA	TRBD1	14	TGCGCCAGCAGCCACCCCGGACAGGCCAAAGGCTACACCTTC	CASSHPGQAKGYTF
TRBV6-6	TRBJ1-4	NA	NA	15	TGTGCCAGCAGTTACTCTGACAAGCGGGGTGAAAAACTGTTTTTT	CASSYSDKRGEKLFF
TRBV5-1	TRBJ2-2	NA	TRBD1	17	TGCGCCAGCAGCTTGAACGTAGGACAGGCGAACACCGGGGAGCTGTTTTTT	CASSLNVGQANTGELFF
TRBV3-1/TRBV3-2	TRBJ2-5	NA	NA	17	TGTGCCAGCAGCCAAGAAGGGTGGGGGGGCCAGGCAGAGACCCAGTACTTC	CASSQEGWGGQAETQYF
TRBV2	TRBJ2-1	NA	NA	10	TGTGCCAGCAGGGGGCGGGAGCAGTTCTTC	CASRGREQFF
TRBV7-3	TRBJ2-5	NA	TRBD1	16	TGTGCCAGCAGCTTAGAGTTAGACAGGGGGCTAGAGACCCAGTACTTC	CASSLELDRGLETQYF
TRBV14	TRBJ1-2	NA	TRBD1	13	TGTGCCAGCAGCCATGGACAGGACTATGGCTACACCTTC	CASSHGQDYGYTF
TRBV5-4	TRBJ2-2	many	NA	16	TGTGCCAGCAGCTTGGTTTACGGGGGGAACACCGGGGAGCTGTTTTTT	CASSLVYGGNTGELFF
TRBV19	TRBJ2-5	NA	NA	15	TGTGCCAGTAGTATCGGAGGGGTAGGCCAAGAGACCCAGTACTTC	CASSIGGVGQETQYF
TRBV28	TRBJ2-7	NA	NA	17	TGTGCCAGCAGTCCCCTCCCTGGTAGACAGACCTCCTACGAGCAGTACTTC	CASSPLPGRQTSYEQYF
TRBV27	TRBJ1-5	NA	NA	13	TGTGCCAGCAGTTATTTCTACAATCAGCCCCAGCATTTT	CASSYFYNQPQHF
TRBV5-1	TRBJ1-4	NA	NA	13	TGCGCCAGCAGACAGCCAACTAATGAAAAACTGTTTTTT	CASRQPTNEKLFF
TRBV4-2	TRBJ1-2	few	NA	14	TGTGCCAGCAGCCAAGAAGACCAGGGTACTGGCTACACCTTC	CASSQEDQGTGYTF
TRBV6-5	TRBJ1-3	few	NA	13	TGTGCCAGCAGGAGACCGGGAGGAAACACCATATATTTT	CASRRPGGNTIYF
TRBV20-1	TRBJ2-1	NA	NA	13	TGCAGTGCTAGTTCGGGGGGCCTGGATGAGCAGTTCTTC	CSASSGGLDEQFF
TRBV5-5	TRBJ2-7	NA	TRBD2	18	TGTGCCAGCAGCTCGGGACTAGCGGTTTCTCCTAACTCCTACGAGCAGTACTTC	CASSSGLAVSPNSYEQYF
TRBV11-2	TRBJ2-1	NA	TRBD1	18	TGTGCCAGCAGCCTACAATCCTGGGACAGCGATTCCTACAATGAGCAGTTCTTC	CASSLQSWDSDSYNEQFF
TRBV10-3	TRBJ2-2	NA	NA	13	TGTGCCACTAATACAGGGATCACCGGGGAGCTGTTTTTT	CATNTGITGELFF
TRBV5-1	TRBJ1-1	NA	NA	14	TGCGCCAGCAGCTTGGCCGTCCGTAACACTGAAGCTTTCTTT	CASSLAVRNTEAFF
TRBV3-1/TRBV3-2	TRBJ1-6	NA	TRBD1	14	TGTGCCAGCAGCCAGGGACAGGGTGTAACACCCCTCCACTTT	CASSQGQGVTPLHF
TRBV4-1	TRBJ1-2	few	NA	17	TGCGCCAGCAGCCAAGTTCCAGGCTACGAGGGCCCCTATGGCTACACCTTC	CASSQVPGYEGPYGYTF
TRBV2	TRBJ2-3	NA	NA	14	TGTGCCAGCCTCCCGGAGGGGTATACAGATACGCAGTATTTT	CASLPEGYTDTQYF
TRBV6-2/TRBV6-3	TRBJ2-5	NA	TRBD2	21	TGTGCCAGCAGTACGCCCTTCCGGGGGACTAGCGGGGGGGTTCCTGGGAGAACCCAGTACTTC	CASSTPFRGTSGGVPGRTQYF
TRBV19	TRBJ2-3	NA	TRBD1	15	TGTGCCAGTAGTAACGACAGGGGGAATCGAGATACGCAGTATTTT	CASSNDRGNRDTQYF
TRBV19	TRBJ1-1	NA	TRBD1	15	TGTGCCAGTAGTCCAGGCAGGGGGCTTAGAACTGAAGCTTTCTTT	CASSPGRGLRTEAFF
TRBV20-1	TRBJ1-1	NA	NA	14	TGCAGTGCTGGTGGGGGGGTCGGGAACACTGAAGCTTTCTTT	CSAGGGVGNTEAFF